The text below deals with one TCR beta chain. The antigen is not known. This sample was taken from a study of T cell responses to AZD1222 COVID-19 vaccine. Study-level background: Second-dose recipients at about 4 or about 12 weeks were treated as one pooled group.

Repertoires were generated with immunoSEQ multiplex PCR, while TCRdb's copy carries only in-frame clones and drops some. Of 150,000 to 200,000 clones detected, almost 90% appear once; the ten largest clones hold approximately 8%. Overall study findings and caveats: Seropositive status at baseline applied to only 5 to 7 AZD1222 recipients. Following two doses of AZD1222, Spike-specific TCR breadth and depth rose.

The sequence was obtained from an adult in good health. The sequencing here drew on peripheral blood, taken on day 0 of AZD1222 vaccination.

The CDR3 loop reads CASSEGSGGGYEQYF. The CDR3 DNA reads TGCGCCAGCAGTGAGGGATCGGGGGGCGGCTACGAGCAGTACTTC. The chain carries TRBV10-1 and TRBJ2-7; tentatively, D is TRBD2 (7 bases). CDR3 length equals 15 residues. Per germline, CDR1 WNHNN and CDR2 SYGVQD (reference sequence). Trimming left V 2 bases short and J 3 bases short, with 14 bases between.